The 30 T cell receptor beta chains given below trace back to one sample, sequenced in a study of shared clonotypes between healthy human individuals. Sequenced by immunoSEQ multiplex PCR; TCRdb stores in-frame clones only, minus some. Seen here are 600,000 to 800,000 clones, around 77% observed once, and the top ten hold about 1.8%. The sequenced material came from memory CD4+ T cells sorted from blood. As to subset: CD45RA-negative fraction. The receptors derive from a woman in her thirties in good health.

The rearrangement uses TRBV28 and TRBJ1-1; D perhaps matches TRBD1 (6 bases). This CDR3 has 11 residues. The germline CDR1 and CDR2 sequences are MDHEN and SYDVKM. Trimming removed 9 bases at V and 11 bases at J, with 16 bases between. As DNA, the CDR3 is TGTGCCAGTTACTCATCAAGGGGGGCTTTCTTT. Translating gives CASYSSRGAFF.

This clone has a handful of counts. Other DNA sequences of this sample code for an identical CDR3. The V and J genes are TRBV18 and TRBJ1-1, with TRBD1 matching 8 bases. After removal of 3 bases from V and 1 base from J, the junction contained 1 base not matched to a gene. Per germline, CDR1 KGHSH and CDR2 LQKENI. This CDR3 region has 14 residues. CDR3 residues: CASSPTGGNTEAFF. The CDR3 DNA is TGTGCCAGCTCACCCACAGGGGGGAACACTGAAGCTTTCTTT.

This clone was counted only a few times. The same CDR3 is also encoded by other DNA sequences in this sample. The chain is built from TRBV5-1 and TRBJ2-5; D is unclear. Trimming cost V 0 bases and J 4 bases, with 1 base left between them. The CDR3 is made up of 11 amino acids. Germline CDR1 is SGHRS and CDR2 is YFSETQ. The CDR3 spells CASSLAETQYF. CDR3 nucleotides: TGCGCCAGCAGCTTGGCAGAGACCCAGTACTTC.

V gene TRBV30 combines with J gene TRBJ2-3; tentative D call: TRBD2 (6 bases). CDR1 GTSNPN and CDR2 SVGIG come from the germline V gene (reference sequence). The length of the CDR3 is 14 residues. Trimming took 4 bases from V and 0 from J, leaving 11 bases between them. In nucleotides, the CDR3 is TGTGCCTGGAAACTTGGGACTAGCACAGATACGCAGTATTTT. As protein: CAWKLGTSTDTQYF.

This sequence joins TRBV10-3 and TRBJ2-7; D is uncertain. V was pared by 6 bases and J by 2 bases, with 14 bases between. The CDR3 loop spans 14 amino acids. The germline gives CDR1 ENHRY, CDR2 SYGVKD. CDR3 coding DNA: TGTGCCATCAGGCCCTCGGCAAGAACCTACGAGCAGTACTTC. It codes for CAIRPSARTYEQYF.

This chain uses TRBV2 with TRBJ2-1; possible D gene TRBD1, 7 bases. CDR3 length: 14 amino acids. V lost 7 bases to trimming and J lost 4 bases, with 14 bases between them. Per germline, CDR1 SNHLY and CDR2 FYNNEI. For the CDR3, the DNA is TGTGCCAGCACAGGGGGGCTCTCTTACAATGAGCAGTTCTTC. Translation: CASTGGLSYNEQFF.

CDR3 in DNA: TGTGCCAGCAGTTTAACGGTTCTGGGGACGGAGACCCAGTACTTC. Translated: CASSLTVLGTETQYF. This sequence joins TRBV27 and TRBJ2-5; D is perhaps TRBD1 or TRBD2 (5 bases each). Germline CDR1 is MNHEY and CDR2 is SMNVEV (reference sequence). The CDR3 consists of 15 residues. The V end was cut by 2 bases, the J end by 5 bases, with 15 bases between.

The V and J genes are TRBV10-2 and TRBJ1-1; D might be TRBD1 (5 bases). CDR3 length equals 15 residues. V gave up 7 bases and J gave up 4 bases, with 19 bases separating them. Germline lookup yields CDR1 WSHSY and CDR2 SAAADI. The CDR3 sequence is CASNPGLGGGTEAFF. CDR3 DNA: TGCGCCAGCAACCCAGGGCTGGGGGGGGGCACTGAAGCTTTCTTT.

In regard to this clone: Other DNA sequences of this sample code for an identical CDR3. The gene calls are TRBV28 and TRBJ2-7; no definite D call. CDR3 length: 12 residues. With 2 bases removed from V and 2 bases from J, the gap between germline ends came to 4 bases. Germline V CDR1 and CDR2: MDHEN, SYDVKM. The chain's CDR3 is CASSLTTYEQYF. The CDR3 nucleotides read TGTGCCAGCAGTTTAACTACCTACGAGCAGTACTTC. Looking up the rest from reference TRBV28 and TRBJ2-7 gives the full variable domain: DVKVTQSSRYLVKRTGEKVFLECVQDMDHENMFWYRQDPGLGLRLIYFSYDVKMKEKGDIPEGYSVSREKKERFSLILESASTNQTSMYLCASSLTTYEQYFGPGTRLTVT.

The V and J genes are TRBV23-1 and TRBJ1-1; D unresolved. TRBV23-1 is sorted into the ORF group, with uncertain function. The ends were cut back, 7 bases at V and 8 bases at J, with 17 bases in the middle. There are 13 residues in the CDR3. As DNA, the CDR3 is TGCGCCAGCACCCCTGAGGGCCCCATCGAAGCTTTCTTT. The encoded protein is CASTPEGPIEAFF.

A note on this clone: This may stem from a read error, because a much larger clone lies one nucleotide away. The chain combines TRBV7-3 with TRBJ2-5; 9 bases align to TRBD2. The germline gives CDR1 SGHTA, CDR2 FQGTGA. Unmatched junction bases numbered 5, after V lost 2 bases and J lost 4 bases. The CDR3 sequence is 15 residues long. CDR3 loop: CASSLAGGPGETQYF. For the CDR3, the DNA is TGTGCCAGCAGCTTAGCGGGAGGGCCGGGAGAGACCCAGTACTTC.

Points on this clone: The sample has other DNA sequences that encode this CDR3 too. This chain joins TRBV18 and TRBJ2-7; 8 bases are shared with TRBD2. This CDR3 has 13 amino acids. V lost 6 bases to trimming and J lost 3 bases; unmatched junction nucleotides: 4. Germline lookup yields CDR1 KGHSH and CDR2 LQKENI. The CDR3 DNA reads TGTGCCAGCTCCCCGGCGGGAGGCTACGAGCAGTACTTC. It translates to CASSPAGGYEQYF. Together with reference TRBV18 and TRBJ2-7, the CDR3 gives the full variable domain: NAGVMQNPRHLVRRRGQEARLRCSPMKGHSHVYWYRQLPEEGLKFMVYLQKENIIDESGMPKERFSAEFPKEGPSILRIQQVVRGDSAAYFCASSPAGGYEQYFGPGTRLTVT.

The chain joins TRBV4-2 to TRBJ2-4; tentatively, D is TRBD1 or TRBD2 (5 bases each). The length of the CDR3 is 15 residues. The germline gives CDR1 LGHNA, CDR2 YNFKEQ. V shed 4 bases and J shed 7 bases, with 17 bases lying between them. CDR3 sequence reads: CASSPVGTASNIQYF. The CDR3 nucleotides read TGTGCCAGCAGCCCCGTCGGGACGGCCTCGAACATTCAGTACTTC.

The chain has TRBV7-3 and TRBJ2-5; D is unclear. The J call may be in error: the DNA end matches TRBJ2-7 better. CDR3 length equals 12 residues. The germline V gene has CDR1 SGHTA and CDR2 FQGTGA. The CDR3 DNA sequence: TGTGCCAGCAGCTTAGGGCCCCTCGAGCAGTACTTC. Protein product: CASSLGPLEQYF.

The chain carries TRBV27 and TRBJ2-1; D is unclear. The CDR3 is 12 residues long. Trimming shortened V by 7 bases and J by 5 bases, and 9 bases separated the two germline ends. CDR1 is MNHEY and CDR2 is SMNVEV in the germline V gene (reference sequence). The CDR3 reads CASKTNNNEQFF. The CDR3 nucleotides are TGTGCCAGCAAAACAAACAACAATGAGCAGTTCTTC.

The table lists this clone with a count of one. The chain carries TRBV29-1 and TRBJ2-1; the match to TRBD2 covers 12 bases. Germline V gives CDR1 SQVTM, CDR2 ANQGSEA. Trimming at V came to 6 bases and at J to 8 bases, leaving 8 bases not matched to a gene. The CDR3 covers 14 residues. CDR3 sequence: CSVPGLAGRDEQFF. For the CDR3, the DNA is TGCAGCGTCCCGGGACTAGCGGGTAGGGATGAGCAGTTCTTC.

CDR3 in DNA: TGTGCCAGCAGCTTATCCCATCGCAGTGAGCAGTTCTTC. Its protein is CASSLSHRSEQFF. This rearrangement joins TRBV7-3 to TRBJ2-1; unclear D gene. Germline CDR1 reads SGHTA; CDR2 reads FQGTGA. The CDR3 runs to 13 residues. The V gene lost 2 bases and the J gene lost 9 bases, with 11 bases spanning the gap.

V gene TRBV7-9 combines with J gene TRBJ2-1, with TRBD2 matching 7 bases. The CDR3 loop spans 14 amino acids. Trimming at V came to 1 base and at J to 10 bases, leaving 7 bases not matched to a gene. Germline loops: CDR1 SEHNR, CDR2 FQNEAQ (reference sequence). Written as DNA, the CDR3 is TGTGCCAGCAGCTTAGTGCGGGAGTTGAGGGAGCAGTTCTTC. It yields the protein CASSLVRELREQFF.

This sequence joins TRBV7-6 and TRBJ2-3; tentatively, D is TRBD2 (5 bases). Germline V gene lookup returns CDR1 SGHVS and CDR2 FNYEAQ. The V gene lost 5 bases and the J gene lost 2 bases, with 17 bases spanning the gap. The CDR3 has 16 amino acids. For the CDR3, the DNA is TGTGCCAGCAGCCCTAGCCCGGGATTTAACACAGATACGCAGTATTTT. Translating it yields CASSPSPGFNTDTQYF.

V gene TRBV13 combines with J gene TRBJ1-4, with unresolved D. This CDR3 contains 15 residues. Deletions cut 2 bases from V and 5 bases from J, with 12 bases between. Germline CDR1 and CDR2: PRHDT and FYEKMQ (reference sequence). The CDR3 spells CASSLRAQTNEKLFF. CDR3 nucleotide sequence: TGTGCCAGCAGCTTAAGGGCCCAAACAAATGAAAAACTGTTTTTT.

This rearrangement joins TRBV28 to TRBJ1-4; TRBD1 agrees at 9 bases. This CDR3 is built from 13 residues. V trimming: 11 bases; J trimming: 8 bases; junction bases outside the gene matches: 9. The germline V gene encodes CDR1 MDHEN and CDR2 SYDVKM. In nucleotides, the CDR3 is TGTGCCGCTGGGACAGGGTATGGGGAAAAACTGTTTTTT. Residues: CAAGTGYGEKLFF.

The rearrangement links TRBV27 to TRBJ2-3, with 12 bases identical to TRBD2. V shed 7 bases and J 3 bases; nucleotides not matched to a gene: 8. This CDR3 region has 16 residues. The germline CDR1 and CDR2 sequences are MNHEY and SMNVEV (reference sequence). The CDR3 sequence is CASNPLAGGRTDTQYF. CDR3 DNA: TGTGCCAGCAATCCCCTAGCGGGAGGGCGTACAGATACGCAGTATTTT.

The chain links TRBV5-1 to TRBJ2-5, with a tentative D call TRBD1 (5 bases). Trimming removed 4 bases at V and 1 base at J, with 11 bases between. CDR3 size: 14 residues. CDR1 SGHRS and CDR2 YFSETQ come from the germline V gene. CDR3 DNA sequence: TGCGCCAGCAGCCCACAGGTGGGCCAAGAGACCCAGTACTTC. As protein: CASSPQVGQETQYF.

J is TRBJ1-1 and V is TRBV29-1, with a weak D call TRBD1 (5 bases). The germline V gene encodes CDR1 SQVTM and CDR2 ANQGSEA. Deletions cut 6 bases from V and 7 bases from J, with 15 bases between. The CDR3 sequence is 12 residues long. CDR3 bases: TGCAGCGTCCAAAAATGGACAAATGAAGCTTTCTTT. This codes for CSVQKWTNEAFF.

This chain links TRBV9 with TRBJ2-5, with D perhaps TRBD1 or TRBD2 (5 bases each). The tail of the sequence fits TRBJ2-7 better, so the J call may be wrong. This CDR3 has 13 amino acids. CDR1 and CDR2 (germline): SGDLS, YYNGEE. The DNA for the CDR3 is TGTGCCAGCAGCGGGGGACGAGGCTACGAGCAGTACTTC. Its protein product is CASSGGRGYEQYF.

The rearrangement uses TRBV15 and TRBJ1-1, with TRBD1 as a possible D gene (5 bases). Germline values: CDR1 LNHNV, CDR2 YYDKDF (reference sequence). Trimming took off 4 bases at V and 0 bases at J, with 12 bases between the two ends. There are 15 residues in the CDR3. DNA for the CDR3: TGTGCCACCAGCAAGCGGGGGGGAATGAACACTGAAGCTTTCTTT. Translated: CATSKRGGMNTEAFF.

The chain carries TRBV28 and TRBJ2-1; 12 bases align to TRBD2. Germline loops: CDR1 MDHEN, CDR2 SYDVKM. The J segment lost 8 bases and the V segment lost 5 bases, leaving 4 bases of the junction unmatched. The CDR3 is 14 residues long. The CDR3 loop is CASSTSGRFDEQFF. The DNA for the CDR3 is TGTGCCAGCAGTACTAGCGGGAGGTTCGATGAGCAGTTCTTC.

CDR3 region: CASSERASGSSGGELFF. Written as DNA, the CDR3 is TGTGCCAGCAGTGAAAGGGCTAGCGGGAGTTCCGGCGGGGAGCTGTTTTTT. V gene TRBV25-1 combines with J gene TRBJ2-2; 10 positions match TRBD2. The CDR3 contains 17 residues. The J segment lost 7 bases and the V segment lost 2 bases, leaving 10 bases of the junction unmatched. Germline V CDR1 and CDR2: MGHDK, SYGVNS.

This rearrangement joins TRBV7-9 to TRBJ1-3; 9 positions match TRBD1. This CDR3 region has 15 residues. The junction had 5 bases not matched to a gene; V was cut back by 5 bases and J by 3 bases. The germline V gene encodes CDR1 SEHNR and CDR2 FQNEAQ (reference sequence). The CDR3 region is CASSPRDRVGNTIYF. For the CDR3, the DNA is TGTGCCAGCAGCCCTCGGGACAGGGTTGGAAACACCATATATTTT.

The rearrangement uses TRBV6-5 and TRBJ2-3, with 10 bases that match TRBD2. CDR1 and CDR2 from the germline V gene are MNHEY and SVGAGI. This CDR3 is built from 15 residues. V was clipped by 2 bases and J by 4 bases; unmatched bases: 3. CDR3 amino acids: CASSYIAGGADTQYF. CDR3 bases: TGTGCCAGCAGTTACATAGCGGGAGGAGCAGATACGCAGTATTTT.